Sequencing of this TCR beta chain was carried out in a study of cytomegalovirus exposure and HLA in healthy donors. Whole-study context: An early data release held tens of millions of unique TCRs from HLA-typed donors. Findings and caveats of the study: Overall, approximately 150 TCR beta chains were annotated as cytomegalovirus-associated. It was in a later analysis that TCR association rates were seen to vary by HLA locus, highest for DRB1 and lowest for HLA-C.

A word on this clone: Antigen unknown.

In the PCR, 60 Vbeta and 13 Jbeta primers were used. As originally analysed: An analysis performed later counted about 80 million unique TCR beta chains (around 10 million of them shared). Method: immunoSEQ multiplex PCR; TCRdb's copy keeps in-frame clones and lacks some. V and J calls plus clone size are reproduced from that table; the DNA served to infer D and trimming. The sample carries some 180,000 clones, roughly 73% recorded once. The CDR3 is 16 amino acids. Trimming left V 5 bases short and J 2 bases short, with 17 bases between. Germline values: CDR1 SGDLS, CDR2 YYNGEE. The rearrangement joins TRBV9 to TRBJ2-1, with D maybe TRBD1 (6 bases). Sequenced material: PBMCs. The source of this sequence is a woman between 25 and 40 years old in good health and CMV-seronegative. The CDR3 loop is CASSDGTTFTYNEQFF. The CDR3, as DNA: TGTGCCAGCAGTGATGGGACAACCTTTACCTACAATGAGCAGTTCTTC.